These 14 T cell receptor beta chains share one sample of origin, sequenced in a study of blood T cell repertoires in COVID-19. TCRdb's table, derived via immunoSEQ multiplex PCR, lists solely in-frame clones and lacks some. The sample carries under 200,000 clones, roughly 90% recorded once. The sample was PBMCs or T cells enriched from blood (not recorded which). The receptors were sampled from a woman aged 50 to 60 who had recovered from COVID-19.

This chain uses TRBV30 with TRBJ2-3; TRBD2 agrees at 9 bases. Germline V gives CDR1 GTSNPN, CDR2 SVGIG (reference sequence). This CDR3 has 17 residues. V dropped 4 bases and J dropped 3; count of bases not matched to a gene: 14. As DNA, the CDR3 is TGTGCCTGGACTGAGGCTGTAGCGGGGGTGCTAACAGATACGCAGTATTTT. It specifies CAWTEAVAGVLTDTQYF.

The rearrangement links TRBV3-1 (or the pseudogene TRBV3-2) to TRBJ1-2, with 11 bases fitting TRBD1. From germline, CDR1 is LGHDT and CDR2 YNNKEL (reference sequence). The CDR3 runs to 14 residues. J gave up 7 bases and V 5 bases, and 6 bases lay outside the gene matches. CDR3 DNA sequence: TGTGCCAGCAGCTCCCTGGGGACAGGGGGTGGCTACACCTTC. Its protein is CASSSLGTGGGYTF.

The chain carries TRBV12-3 or TRBV12-4 and TRBJ2-7; the D is unclear. Trimming cost V 2 bases and J 6 bases, with 11 bases left between them. The CDR3 contains 13 residues. The CDR3 sequence: CASSLPQAPEQYF. In nucleotides, the CDR3 is TGTGCCAGCAGTTTACCCCAGGCCCCCGAGCAGTACTTC.

V and J are TRBV6-5 and TRBJ2-1; TRBD1 matches 7 bases. The CDR3 runs 14 residues. Germline assignment: CDR1 MNHEY and CDR2 SVGAGI. With 6 bases clipped from V and 1 base from J, the junction kept 3 bases outside the gene matches. This CDR3 is CASRLTGSYNEQFF. For the CDR3, the DNA is TGTGCCAGCAGGTTGACAGGGTCCTACAATGAGCAGTTCTTC.

The chain recombines TRBV30 with TRBJ2-2; TRBD1 is a possible D gene (6 bases). Germline CDR1 is GTSNPN and CDR2 is SVGIG (reference sequence). The CDR3 covers 13 residues. Trimming pared 5 bases from V and 1 base from J, leaving 8 bases between. In DNA form, the CDR3 reads TGTGCCTGGTCGGACAGGAACACCGGGGAGCTGTTTTTT. Translated: CAWSDRNTGELFF.

The V gene is TRBV9, the J gene TRBJ1-4, with D hard to call. The CDR3 spans 14 residues. The germline V and J ends were trimmed by 6 bases and 8 bases, with 17 bases remaining between them. The germline CDR1 and CDR2 sequences are SGDLS and YYNGEE. DNA of the CDR3: TGTGCCAGCACCCCGTGGGAGCGGAGGGAAAAACTGTTTTTT. Its translation: CASTPWERREKLFF. The whole variable domain, filled in from reference TRBV9 and TRBJ1-4, reads DSGVTQTPKHLITATGQRVTLRCSPRSGDLSVYWYQQSLDQGLQFLIQYYNGEERAKGNILERFSAQQFPDLHSELNLSSLELGDSALYFCASTPWERREKLFFGSGTQLSVL.

The chain is built from TRBV29-1 and TRBJ1-3, with TRBD1 identical over 10 bases. This CDR3 contains 16 residues. Germline CDR1 reads SQVTM; CDR2 reads ANQGSEA. With 6 bases clipped from V and 0 bases from J, the junction kept 8 bases outside the gene matches. CDR3 sequence reads: CSVAAGTGVSGNTIYF. The DNA for the CDR3 is TGCAGCGTCGCAGCCGGGACAGGGGTCTCTGGAAACACCATATATTTT.

The V gene is TRBV3-1 (or the pseudogene TRBV3-2), the J gene TRBJ1-6; 12 positions agree with TRBD1. After removal of 1 base from V and 5 bases from J, the junction contained 6 bases not matched to a gene. The CDR3 extends over 18 amino acids. The germline V gene has CDR1 LGHDT and CDR2 YNNKEL (reference sequence). CDR3 nucleotides: TGTGCCAGCAGCCAAGCTGGGACAGGGGGCTTCCATAATTCACCCCTCCACTTT. It yields the protein CASSQAGTGGFHNSPLHF.

The chain recombines TRBV6-5 with TRBJ1-2; 10 bases align to TRBD1. Trimming removed 7 bases from V and 7 bases from J; junction bases left unmatched: 6. This CDR3 is built from 13 residues. The germline V gene encodes CDR1 MNHEY and CDR2 SVGAGI. Here the CDR3 reads CASIDRGRGGYTF. Written as DNA, the CDR3 is TGTGCCAGCATAGACAGGGGGCGTGGTGGCTACACCTTC.

This chain links TRBV5-1 with TRBJ1-6; weak D call: TRBD1 (6 bases). Between the trimmed V and J ends, which lost 5 bases and 10 bases, there was a span of 13 bases. Germline CDR1 and CDR2: SGHRS and YFSETQ. CDR3 size: 13 residues. The DNA of the CDR3 is TGCGCCAGCAGAGGGGGGGGTAAATCACCCCTCCACTTT. Encoded protein: CASRGGGKSPLHF.

This clone was recorded a few times. The chain carries TRBV5-1 and TRBJ2-7; 11 bases are shared with TRBD2. CDR1 and CDR2 from the germline V gene are SGHRS and YFSETQ. Germline trimming cut 6 bases from V and 3 bases from J; bases unmatched to any gene: 2. This CDR3 comprises 13 residues. CDR3 in DNA: TGCGCCAGCACCGGGACTAGCGGCTACGAGCAGTACTTC. Translation: CASTGTSGYEQYF.

This rearrangement joins TRBV19 to TRBJ2-2; 7 bases fit TRBD1. Trimming removed 6 bases from V and 6 bases from J; junction bases left unmatched: 4. In germline, CDR1 is LNHDA, CDR2 SQIVND (reference sequence). The CDR3 is made up of 13 amino acids. CDR3: CASRIQGPGELFF. CDR3 nucleotide sequence: TGTGCCAGTAGGATACAGGGGCCCGGGGAGCTGTTTTTT.

This chain uses TRBV18 with TRBJ1-2; 7 nucleotides match TRBD1. Germline loops: CDR1 KGHSH, CDR2 LQKENI. This CDR3 has 16 residues. V lost 6 bases, J lost 3 bases, and 13 bases stayed unmatched. Here the CDR3 reads CASSPPAARGDYGYTF. The DNA of the CDR3 is TGTGCCAGCTCCCCCCCCGCCGCCAGGGGGGACTATGGCTACACCTTC.

V usage is TRBV6-5 and J usage is TRBJ1-5; D remains unclear. V lost 6 bases to trimming and J lost 5 bases, with 11 bases between them. CDR1 is MNHEY and CDR2 is SVGAGI in the germline V gene. The CDR3 is 13 amino acids. In DNA, the CDR3 is TGTGCCAGCAGCCAAGCGGGTCATCAGCCCCAGCATTTT. This codes for CASSQAGHQPQHF.